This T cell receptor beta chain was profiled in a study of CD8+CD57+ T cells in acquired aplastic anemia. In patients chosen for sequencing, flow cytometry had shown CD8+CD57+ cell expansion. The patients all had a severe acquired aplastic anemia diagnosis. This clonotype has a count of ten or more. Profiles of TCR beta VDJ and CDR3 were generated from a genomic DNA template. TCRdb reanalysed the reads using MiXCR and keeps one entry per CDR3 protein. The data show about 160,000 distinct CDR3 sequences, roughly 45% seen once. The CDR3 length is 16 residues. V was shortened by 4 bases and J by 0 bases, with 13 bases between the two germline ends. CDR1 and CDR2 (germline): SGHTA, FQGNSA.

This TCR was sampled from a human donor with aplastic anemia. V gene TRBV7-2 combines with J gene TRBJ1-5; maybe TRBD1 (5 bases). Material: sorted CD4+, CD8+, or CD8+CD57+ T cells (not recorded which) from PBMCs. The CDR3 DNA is TGTGCCAGCAGCTCAACCGGGACCCCTAGCAATCAGCCCCAGCATTTT. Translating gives CASSSTGTPSNQPQHF.